This T cell receptor beta chain was recovered during a study of cytomegalovirus exposure and HLA in healthy donors (dated by TCRdb to about 2017). About the full investigation: An earlier analysis of 587 of the donors reported about 280 Gb of sequence data and 95 million to 130 million unique TCR beta sequences obtained from about 179 million T cells. In a later genetic analysis, genome-wide SNP genotypes for about three fifths of the roughly 670 donors were used, and that subset was treated as a discovery cohort. The genetic ancestry cluster associated with self-reported Caucasian donors included 70% to 85% of the 398 genotyped donors. Alongside the repertoire data, information on donor age, sex, ethnicity and CMV serostatus was compiled. Using immunosequencing, the study profiled T cell repertoires from roughly 650 subjects and related those repertoires to cytomegalovirus serostatus. Every discovery cohort repertoire had been produced on one sequencing platform. Besides the first cohort of hundreds of subjects, a separate validation cohort made up of about 120 different subjects was used. Several DR-DQ haplotypes were treated as single units for association and clustering because of strong linkage in the cohort. A later analysis re-examined previously published TCR beta repertoires from 610 or so donors and added high-resolution HLA genotyping to investigate patterns of TCR occurrence. The study combined high-throughput TCR immunosequencing, statistical association of individual TCRs with disease status, and machine learning to predict cytomegalovirus infection status. On average, around 230,000 unique TCR beta nucleotide sequences were sequenced per donor among a few hundred genotyped donors of the cohort, with approximately 18% of those sequences being non-productive. Typing coverage differed by locus: A, B, C, DRB1 and DQB1 were typed in roughly 629-640 donors, DQA1 in approximately 520, DPA1 in around 610, and DPB1 in just under 490. In the later analysis, no new phenotypic data were used to find candidate immune exposures; instead, reliance was placed on TCR beta sequences and their occurrence across donors. An earlier analysis of 500 to 650 of the donors applied high-throughput TCR beta sequencing to assess whether each TCR beta V gene segment acted as functional or pseudogenic. Around 320 gigabases of sequencing data and 78 million or so unique TCR sequences were included in an early release covering over 600 HLA-typed donors. HLA typing covered class I and class II loci at four-digit resolution. The study aimed to test whether cataloging public T cell receptors could reveal signatures of past pathogen exposure. Study-wide conclusions, independent of this receptor: A further reported finding was that TCR beta sequences accurately predicted the HLA-A and HLA-B alleles for most subjects in the first cohort. The earlier analysis of some 540 of the donors excluded seventeen rarely observed V segments, including chromosome 9 orphons, because counts were too low. HLA typing was unavailable for some donors at each locus, so association tests used only the typed subset. Most TCR sequences were observed very rarely across donors, whereas some public TCRs were present in many individuals. Immune exposure information for the cohort was limited to CMV serostatus. A few of the identified cytomegalovirus-associated TCR beta chains were confirmed in vitro to be specific for cytomegalovirus antigens. Assigning TCR associations to individual alleles was difficult when HLA alleles, especially DR and DQ, strongly co-occurred. Presence/absence analyses assumed roughly uniform sequencing depth across donors, an assumption that may not hold. Linkage disequilibrium might explain the correlated functional status among segregating V segments, but an unknown experimental factor could not be ruled out. The classifier was reported to diagnose cytomegalovirus status with high specificity and sensitivity in both the original and validation cohorts. In a later analysis, most CMV-associated TCR beta chains were found to appear HLA-restricted, with HLA associations seemingly driven largely by CMV exposure. A later analysis found that TCR association rates varied across HLA loci, with DRB1 alleles showing the most associated TCRs and HLA-C alleles the fewest. In an earlier analysis of 450 to 750 of the donors, most TCR beta V segments appeared in productive rearrangements about 87% or about 30% of the time, broadly matching IMGT annotations. The study gave a list of roughly 150 TCR beta chains associated with cytomegalovirus. At a false discovery rate of 0.05, a later analysis linked about 17,000 TCR beta sequences to specific HLA alleles. It was suggested by the authors that the approach could potentially be generalized to other disease states and immunological phenotypes. A later genetic analysis associated a missense DCLRE1C variant with V-gene and J-gene trimming of TCR beta chains, and an independent cohort replicated the association. Some IMGT-functional V segments, including TRBV6-2 and TRBV6-3, could not be told apart with the 87-base-pair reads, so those segments were excluded. The sequencing pipeline was judged likely to have produced a cluster of highly shared sequence variants as a technical artifact. In a later genetic analysis, fewer N-insertions in productive TCRs were reported among donors in an Asian-associated ancestry cluster than the approximately 670-donor mean. The cohort was sequenced for TCR beta chains only, and without alpha or paired-chain data the features that could be detected were limited. Several of the top co-occurrence clusters appeared to be linked to parvovirus B19, influenza, CMV and Epstein-Barr virus, according to a later analysis. In a later analysis, HLA-associated TCR beta chains were found to be more clonally expanded and to have lower generation probabilities than equally common non-associated chains.

The cohort comprised some 700 healthy bone marrow donors. Cohort members were all nominally healthy when sampled, although unrecorded immune exposures were likely present. The donor was CMV seropositive and belonged to the group of a few hundred seropositive cohort members. A peripheral blood sample was collected from each donor, and TCR beta sequencing was performed on peripheral blood mononuclear cells. The Qiagen DNeasy Blood Extraction Kit was used to extract genomic DNA from the blood cell samples. Concerning this clone: The antigen this receptor binds is unknown. Qualities for individual bases were not recorded, and no much larger clone is one base off.

Counted from cysteine to phenylalanine, this CDR3 has 15 amino acids. The retained sequence is limited to the CDR3, 45 bases, with the frame set at the first base. V has 3 bases trimmed and J has 5 bases trimmed; junction bases matching no gene number 5. CDR1 and CDR2 are drawn from the germline V gene: ENHRY, SYGVKD. Library preparation was by the immunoSEQ multiplex PCR assay. The multiplex PCR relied on a mix of 60 forward primers for TCR Vbeta segments and 13 reverse primers for TCR Jbeta segments. The CDR3 region of rearranged TCR beta genes was amplified from genomic DNA with a multiplex PCR assay. The amplified TCR beta libraries were sequenced on the Illumina HiSeq System as 87-base-pair reads. Turning to the authors' computational methods: A later analysis tallied 75 million to 95 million unique TCR beta chains across the 600 to 700 repertoires, and approximately 12 million of those chains were shared by two or more donors. A nearest-neighbor algorithm error-corrected the raw reads and collapsed the reads into unique sequences, merging closely related sequences to remove PCR and sequencing errors. V, D and J gene segments were assigned by aligning CDR3 sequences to IMGT reference sequences. For a sequence to be retained, at least a six-nucleotide match to both a V gene segment and a J gene segment was required. A rearrangement counted as productive if the CDR3 had no stop codons and remained in frame with V and J, and every other rearrangement counted as non-productive. CDR3 was defined by IMGT convention, running from the second conserved V-encoded cysteine to the conserved J-encoded phenylalanine. The earlier analysis of 550 to 650 of the donors excluded any sequence lacking an unambiguous match to a single V gene segment. An earlier analysis of around 600 of the donors classified V segments as functional when productive rearrangements were above 56.7% and as segregating when the standard deviation between donors was above 5%. To diagnose cytomegalovirus status from the catalog of TCR beta chain sequences, a statistical classification framework was built. A later analysis assigned V and J genes by comparing TCR nucleotide sequences with IMGT/GENE-DB human TR gene sequences. Using the TCRdist pipeline, a later analysis assigned CDR3 sequences along with most-parsimonious VDJ recombination scenarios. In a later analysis, every TCR beta chain was defined by the combination of its CDR3 amino acid sequence and its V-gene family, and reads without a unique V-gene family were dropped. A later analysis removed 450 to 600 highly shared, low-generation-probability nucleotide sequences to deal with suspected cross-contamination and a sequencing artifact. In a later analysis, a clonal expansion index for each public chain was calculated from normalized within-repertoire ranks of inferred template counts. In a later analysis, generation probabilities were computed using a VDJ recombination model fitted to out-of-frame rearrangements, and the results were checked against IGoR. In a later analysis, TCR-TCR, TCR-HLA and TCR-CMV co-occurrence was scored with hypergeometric tests, and a repertoire-size bias correction was applied to TCR pairs. To estimate false discovery rates, a later analysis permuted the HLA or CMV assignments 20 times. A later analysis grouped co-occurring TCRs with DBSCAN, adding TCRdist sequence similarity when clustering within HLA-allele-positive subsets. Repertoires with fewer than 30,000 or more than 120,000 public chains were left out of co-occurrence clustering, as were five repertoires with anomalous nucleotide sharing. Not all clones reach the TCRdb copy of this immuneACCESS table, which keeps in-frame sequences only. Checked studies attribute under half of the gap to unresolved V genes and leave the rest unexplained. V and J calls and clone size are given by that table; D and trimming were obtained from the DNA. The sample profile shows 80,000 to 95,000 clones; around 70% of them were found once. About 14% of the sample comes from the top ten.

Sequenced sample: PBMCs. The chain is assembled from TRBV10-3 and TRBJ2-1; a stretch of 9 junction bases matches TRBD2. The sequence was obtained from a woman aged 45-60 years in good health and CMV-seropositive. At the DNA level, the sequence is TGTGCCATCAGTGAAGAGGGACTAGCCAACAATGAGCAGTTCTTC. Its translation reads: CAISEEGLANNEQFF.